This T cell receptor (beta chain) appears in the sequencing data of a study of blood T cells in healthy people across ages. Study outcomes and limitations: Compared with aged donors, long-lived donors showed fewer expanded clones, suggesting selection.

Turning to this clonotype: Its antigen is not known.

There are 17 residues in the CDR3. Trimming cost V 1 base and J 3 bases, with 18 bases left between them. Germline CDR1 reads SGHAT; CDR2 reads FQNNGV. Together with a sample-barcoded 5' primer, a J-beta primer mix was included in a second PCR lasting about 7 to 11 cycles. Using its own MiXCR run on the 5' RACE reads, TCRdb lists one record per CDR3 protein. This sample has nearly 800,000 distinct CDR3 sequences, with around 50% found just once. The V and J genes are TRBV11-2 and TRBJ2-5; D remains ambiguous. The source of this sequence is a man in his forties in good health. The sequenced material came from blood. The CDR3 spells CASSLGVGEPLKETQYF. As DNA, the CDR3 is TGTGCCAGCAGCTTAGGGGTCGGTGAACCATTAAAAGAGACCCAGTACTTC.